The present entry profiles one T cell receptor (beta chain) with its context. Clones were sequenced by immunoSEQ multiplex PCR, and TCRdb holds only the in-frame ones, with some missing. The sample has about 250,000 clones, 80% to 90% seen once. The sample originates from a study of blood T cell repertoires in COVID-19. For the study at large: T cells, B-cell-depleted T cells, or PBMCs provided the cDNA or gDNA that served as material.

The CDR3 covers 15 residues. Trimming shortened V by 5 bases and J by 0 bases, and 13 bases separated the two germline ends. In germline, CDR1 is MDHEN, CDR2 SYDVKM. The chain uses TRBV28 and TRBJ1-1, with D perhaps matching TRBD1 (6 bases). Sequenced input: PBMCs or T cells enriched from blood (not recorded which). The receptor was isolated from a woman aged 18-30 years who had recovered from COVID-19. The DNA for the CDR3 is TGTGCCAGCAGTCCCTCCGGGACATTGAACACTGAAGCTTTCTTT. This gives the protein CASSPSGTLNTEAFF.